This T cell receptor beta chain was documented in a study of T cell responses to AZD1222 COVID-19 vaccine. Study observations and caveats: Most donors were white British and more were female, and clonal diversity was possibly underestimated.

Measured with immunoSEQ multiplex PCR; TCRdb has only the in-frame clones, and not every one. The sample comprises approximately 130,000 clones, 86% of which are singletons, and around 3% rests with the top ten. Turning to this clone: Its specificity is unknown.

The sequencing used peripheral blood, collected 28 days after the second AZD1222 dose. The TCR sequence derives from an adult who received the AZD1222 COVID-19 vaccine.

CDR3 DNA sequence: TGTGCCAGCAGGGCGGGATACAATGAGCAGTTCTTC. Residues: CASRAGYNEQFF. The V gene is TRBV6-5, the J gene TRBJ2-1; possible D gene TRBD2, 6 bases. The V and J ends lost 6 bases and 4 bases respectively, with 7 bases between them. The CDR3 covers 12 residues. In germline, CDR1 is MNHEY, CDR2 SVGAGI.